This T cell receptor (beta chain) emerged from a study of T cell repertoires in cytomegalovirus infection. A single record per CDR3 protein comes from TCRdb applying MiXCR to the reads. This sample carries around 440,000 distinct CDR3 sequences, approximately 10% of them seen once, and the ten largest clones take more than 8.5%. At least ten counts were recorded for this clonotype. Its target is not known. General observations from the study: Ex vivo, HLA-C-restricted CMV-specific TCR beta clonotypes prevailed over the rest of the response. Adding up the frequency of public TCR beta families identified people who carried CMV plus the relevant HLA.

Germline V gene lookup returns CDR1 SGHAT and CDR2 FQDESV (reference sequence). Trimming removed 7 bases from V and 1 base from J, with 10 bases in between. The CDR3 spans 13 residues. The sample was PBMCs. This receptor was taken from a human donor in good health (CMV status not recorded). Some clones in this sample may be carry-over from other donors' samples. The chain employs TRBV11-1 and TRBJ1-1; D may be TRBD1 (6 bases). CDR3 in DNA: TGTGCCAGCACCTGGACAGAGAACACTGAAGCTTTCTTT. Translated, it gives CASTWTENTEAFF.